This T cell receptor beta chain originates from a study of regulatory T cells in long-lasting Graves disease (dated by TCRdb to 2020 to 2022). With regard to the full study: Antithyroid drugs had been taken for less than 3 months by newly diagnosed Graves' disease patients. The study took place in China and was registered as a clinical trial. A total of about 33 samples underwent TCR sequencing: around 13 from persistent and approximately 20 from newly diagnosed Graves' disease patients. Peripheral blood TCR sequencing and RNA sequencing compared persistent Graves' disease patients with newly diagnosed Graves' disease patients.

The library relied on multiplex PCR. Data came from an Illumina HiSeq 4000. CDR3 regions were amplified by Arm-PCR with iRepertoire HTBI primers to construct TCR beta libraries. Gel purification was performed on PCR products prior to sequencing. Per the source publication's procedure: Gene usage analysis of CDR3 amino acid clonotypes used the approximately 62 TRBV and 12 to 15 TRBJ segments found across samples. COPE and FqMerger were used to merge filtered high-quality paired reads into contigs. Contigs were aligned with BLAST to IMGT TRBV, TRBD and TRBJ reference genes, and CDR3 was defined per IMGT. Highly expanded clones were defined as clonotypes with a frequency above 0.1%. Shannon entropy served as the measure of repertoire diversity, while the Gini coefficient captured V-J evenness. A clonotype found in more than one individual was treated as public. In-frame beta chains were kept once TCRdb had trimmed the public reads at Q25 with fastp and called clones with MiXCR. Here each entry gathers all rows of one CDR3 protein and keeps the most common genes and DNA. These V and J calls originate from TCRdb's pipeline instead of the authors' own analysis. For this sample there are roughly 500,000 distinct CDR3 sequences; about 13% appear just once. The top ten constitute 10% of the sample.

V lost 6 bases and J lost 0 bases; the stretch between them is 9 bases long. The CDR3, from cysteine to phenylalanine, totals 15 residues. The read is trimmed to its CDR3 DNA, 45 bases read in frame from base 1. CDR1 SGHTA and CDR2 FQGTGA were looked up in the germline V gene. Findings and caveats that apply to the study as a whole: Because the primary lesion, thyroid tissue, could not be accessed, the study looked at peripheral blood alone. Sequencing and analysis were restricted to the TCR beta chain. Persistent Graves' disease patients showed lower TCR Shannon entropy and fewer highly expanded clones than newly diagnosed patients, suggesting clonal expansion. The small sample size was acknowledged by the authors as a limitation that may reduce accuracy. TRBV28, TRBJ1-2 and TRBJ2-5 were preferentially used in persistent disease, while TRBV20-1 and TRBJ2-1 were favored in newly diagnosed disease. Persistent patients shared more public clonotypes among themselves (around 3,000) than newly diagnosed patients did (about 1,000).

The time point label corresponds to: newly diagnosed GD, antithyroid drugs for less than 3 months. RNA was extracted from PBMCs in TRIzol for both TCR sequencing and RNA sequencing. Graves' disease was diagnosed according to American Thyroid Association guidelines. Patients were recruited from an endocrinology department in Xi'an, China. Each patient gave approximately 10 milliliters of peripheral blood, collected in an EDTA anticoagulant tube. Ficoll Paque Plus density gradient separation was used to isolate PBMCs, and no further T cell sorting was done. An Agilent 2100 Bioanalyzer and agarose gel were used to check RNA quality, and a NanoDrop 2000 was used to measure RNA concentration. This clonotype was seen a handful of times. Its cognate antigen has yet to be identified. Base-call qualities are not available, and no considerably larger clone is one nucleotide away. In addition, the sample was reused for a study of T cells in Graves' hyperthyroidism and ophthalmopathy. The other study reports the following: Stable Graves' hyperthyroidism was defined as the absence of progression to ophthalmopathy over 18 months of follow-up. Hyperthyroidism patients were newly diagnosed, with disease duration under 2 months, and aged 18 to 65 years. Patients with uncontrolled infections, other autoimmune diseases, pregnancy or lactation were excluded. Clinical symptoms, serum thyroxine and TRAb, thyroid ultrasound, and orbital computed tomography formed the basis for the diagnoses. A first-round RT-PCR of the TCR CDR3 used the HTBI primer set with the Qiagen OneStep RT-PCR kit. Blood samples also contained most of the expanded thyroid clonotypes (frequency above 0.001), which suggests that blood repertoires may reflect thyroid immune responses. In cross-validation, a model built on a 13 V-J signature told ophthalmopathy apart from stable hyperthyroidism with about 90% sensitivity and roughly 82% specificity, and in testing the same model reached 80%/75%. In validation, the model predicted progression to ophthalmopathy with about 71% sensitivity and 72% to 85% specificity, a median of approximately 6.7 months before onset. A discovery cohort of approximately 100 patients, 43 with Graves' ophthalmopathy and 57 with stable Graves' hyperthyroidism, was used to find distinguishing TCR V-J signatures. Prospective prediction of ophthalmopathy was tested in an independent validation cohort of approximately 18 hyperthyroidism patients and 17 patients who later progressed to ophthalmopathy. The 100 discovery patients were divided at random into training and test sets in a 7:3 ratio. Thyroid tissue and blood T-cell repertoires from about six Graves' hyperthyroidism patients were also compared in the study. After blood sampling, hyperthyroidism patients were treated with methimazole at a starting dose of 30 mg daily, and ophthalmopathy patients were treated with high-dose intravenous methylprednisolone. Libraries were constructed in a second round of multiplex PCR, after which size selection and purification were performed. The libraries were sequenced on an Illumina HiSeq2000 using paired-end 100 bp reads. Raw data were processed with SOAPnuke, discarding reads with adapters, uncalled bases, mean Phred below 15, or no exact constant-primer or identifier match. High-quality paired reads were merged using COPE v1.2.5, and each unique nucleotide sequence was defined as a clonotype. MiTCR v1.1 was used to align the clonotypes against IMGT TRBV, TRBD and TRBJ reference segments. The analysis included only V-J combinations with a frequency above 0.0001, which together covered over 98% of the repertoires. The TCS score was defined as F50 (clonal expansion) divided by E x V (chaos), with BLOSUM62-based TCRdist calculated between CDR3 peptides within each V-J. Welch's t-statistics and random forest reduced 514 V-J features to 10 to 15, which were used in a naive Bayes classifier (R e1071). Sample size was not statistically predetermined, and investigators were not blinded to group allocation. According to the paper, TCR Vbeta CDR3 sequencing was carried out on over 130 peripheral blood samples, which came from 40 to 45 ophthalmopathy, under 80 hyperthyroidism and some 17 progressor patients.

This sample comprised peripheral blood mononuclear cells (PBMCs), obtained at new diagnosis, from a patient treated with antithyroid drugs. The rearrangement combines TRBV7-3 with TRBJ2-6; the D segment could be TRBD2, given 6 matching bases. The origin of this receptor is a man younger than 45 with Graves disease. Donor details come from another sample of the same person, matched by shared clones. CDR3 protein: CASSHGGSGANVLTF. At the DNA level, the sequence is TGTGCCAGCAGTCACGGGGGCTCTGGGGCCAACGTCCTGACTTTC.